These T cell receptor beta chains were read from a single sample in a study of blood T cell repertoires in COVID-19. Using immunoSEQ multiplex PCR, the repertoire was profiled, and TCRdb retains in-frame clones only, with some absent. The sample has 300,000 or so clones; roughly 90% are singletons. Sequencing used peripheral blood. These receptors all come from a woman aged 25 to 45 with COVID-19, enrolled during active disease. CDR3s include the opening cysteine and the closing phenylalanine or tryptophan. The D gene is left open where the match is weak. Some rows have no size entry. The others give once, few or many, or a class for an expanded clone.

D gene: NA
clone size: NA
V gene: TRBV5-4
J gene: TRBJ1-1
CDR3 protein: CASSKKTSILLSEAFF
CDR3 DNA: TGTGCCAGCAGCAAAAAAACTTCCATTCTGCTTTCTGAAGCTTTCTTT

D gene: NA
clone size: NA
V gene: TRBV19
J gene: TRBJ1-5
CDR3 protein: CASSRGTTPNQPQHF
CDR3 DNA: TGTGCCAGTAGTAGGGGCACAACACCGAATCAGCCCCAGCATTTT

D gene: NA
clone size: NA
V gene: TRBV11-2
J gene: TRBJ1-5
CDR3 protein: CASSLEGGQPQHF
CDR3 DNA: TGTGCCAGCAGCTTAGAGGGGGGTCAGCCCCAGCATTTT

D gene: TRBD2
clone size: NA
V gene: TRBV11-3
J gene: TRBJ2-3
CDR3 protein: CASSLEGTSGSTDTQYF
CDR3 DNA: TGTGCCAGCAGCTTGGAAGGGACTAGCGGAAGCACAGATACGCAGTATTTT

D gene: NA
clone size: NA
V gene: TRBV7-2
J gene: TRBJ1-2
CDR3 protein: CASSLNGQNYGYTF
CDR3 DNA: TGTGCCAGCAGCCTTAATGGACAGAACTATGGCTACACCTTC

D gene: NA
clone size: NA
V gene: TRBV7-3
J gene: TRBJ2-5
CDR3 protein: CASSLTLQGTQYF
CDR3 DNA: TGTGCCAGCAGCTTAACTCTACAGGGGACCCAGTACTTC

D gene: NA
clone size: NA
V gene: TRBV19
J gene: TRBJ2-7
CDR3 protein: CASSLDSVYEQYF
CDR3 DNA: TGTGCCAGTAGTTTAGACAGCGTTTACGAGCAGTACTTC

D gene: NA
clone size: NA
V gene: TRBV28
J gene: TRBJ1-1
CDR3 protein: CASSSLAPNTEAFF
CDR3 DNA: TGTGCCAGCAGTTCCTTAGCCCCGAACACTGAAGCTTTCTTT

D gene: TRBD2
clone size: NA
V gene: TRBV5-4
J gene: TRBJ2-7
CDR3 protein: CASSLALAGRNYEQYF
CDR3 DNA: TGTGCCAGCAGCTTGGCGCTAGCGGGAAGGAACTACGAGCAGTACTTC

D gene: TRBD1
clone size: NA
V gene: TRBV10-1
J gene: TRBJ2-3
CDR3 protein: CASSDQRQGGTDTQYF
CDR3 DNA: TGCGCCAGCAGTGATCAAAGACAGGGGGGCACAGATACGCAGTATTTT

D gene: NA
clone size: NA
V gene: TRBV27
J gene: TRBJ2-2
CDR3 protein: CASSLSAGSNTGELFF
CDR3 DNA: TGTGCCAGCAGTTTATCGGCAGGGTCGAACACCGGGGAGCTGTTTTTT

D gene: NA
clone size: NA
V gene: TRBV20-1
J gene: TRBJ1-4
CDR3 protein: CSGEWDEKLFF
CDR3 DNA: TGCAGTGGGGAGTGGGATGAAAAACTGTTTTTT

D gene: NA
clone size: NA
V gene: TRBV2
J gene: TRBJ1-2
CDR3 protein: CASSDFTGLGYGYTF
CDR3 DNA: TGTGCCAGCAGTGACTTCACAGGGCTGGGCTATGGCTACACCTTC

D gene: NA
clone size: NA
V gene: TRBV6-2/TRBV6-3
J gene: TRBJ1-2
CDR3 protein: CASSYDRRGNYGYTF
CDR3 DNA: TGTGCCAGCAGTTACGACAGGCGGGGGAACTATGGCTACACCTTC

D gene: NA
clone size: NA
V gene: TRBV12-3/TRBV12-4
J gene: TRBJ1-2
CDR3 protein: CASSIDRVYGYTF
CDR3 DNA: TGTGCCAGCAGCATCGACAGAGTCTATGGCTACACCTTC

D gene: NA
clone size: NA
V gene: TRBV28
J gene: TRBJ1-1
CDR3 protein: CASQGVMNTEAFF
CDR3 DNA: TGTGCCTCCCAAGGAGTCATGAACACTGAAGCTTTCTTT

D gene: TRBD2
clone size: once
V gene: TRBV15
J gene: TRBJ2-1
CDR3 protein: CATSSYGLAAYNEQFF
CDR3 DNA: TGTGCCACCAGCAGTTACGGACTAGCTGCCTACAATGAGCAGTTCTTC

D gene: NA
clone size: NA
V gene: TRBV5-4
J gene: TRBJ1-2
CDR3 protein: CASSLGQNYGYTF
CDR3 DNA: TGTGCCAGCAGCTTGGGTCAGAACTATGGCTACACCTTC

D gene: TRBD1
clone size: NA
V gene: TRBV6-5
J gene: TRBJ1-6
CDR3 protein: CASRDRDSPLHF
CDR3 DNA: TGTGCCAGCCGGGACAGAGATTCACCCCTCCACTTT

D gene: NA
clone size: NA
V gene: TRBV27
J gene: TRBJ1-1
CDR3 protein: CASSLSLGGTEAFF
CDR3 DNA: TGTGCCAGCAGTCTCTCCCTAGGGGGCACTGAAGCTTTCTTT

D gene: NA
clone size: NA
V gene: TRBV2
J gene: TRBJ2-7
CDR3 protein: CASSGVLNYEQYF
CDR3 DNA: TGTGCCAGCAGCGGGGTGCTGAACTACGAGCAGTACTTC

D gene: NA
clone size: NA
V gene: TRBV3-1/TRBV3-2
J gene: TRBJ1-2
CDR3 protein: CASSQETGGDYGYTF
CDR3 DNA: TGTGCCAGCAGCCAAGAAACAGGCGGAGACTATGGCTACACCTTC

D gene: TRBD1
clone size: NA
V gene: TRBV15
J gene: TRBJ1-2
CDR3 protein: CATSRGGTGGTPGYTF
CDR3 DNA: TGTGCCACCAGCAGAGGGGGGACAGGGGGCACCCCGGGCTACACCTTC

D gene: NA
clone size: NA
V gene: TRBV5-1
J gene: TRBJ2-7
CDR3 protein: CASSLARGYEQYF
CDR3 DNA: TGCGCCAGCAGCTTGGCCAGGGGCTACGAGCAGTACTTC

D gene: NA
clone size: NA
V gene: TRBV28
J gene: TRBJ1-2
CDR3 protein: CASSSSSYNGYTF
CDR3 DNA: TGTGCCAGCAGTTCTAGCAGCTATAATGGCTACACCTTC

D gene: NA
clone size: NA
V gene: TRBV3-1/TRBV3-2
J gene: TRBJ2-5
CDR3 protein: CASSRTEIETQYF
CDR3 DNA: TGTGCCAGCAGCCGAACCGAGATAGAGACCCAGTACTTC

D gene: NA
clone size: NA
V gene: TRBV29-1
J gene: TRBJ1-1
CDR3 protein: CSVEALVGNTEAFF
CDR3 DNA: TGCAGCGTTGAAGCCTTGGTCGGGAACACTGAAGCTTTCTTT

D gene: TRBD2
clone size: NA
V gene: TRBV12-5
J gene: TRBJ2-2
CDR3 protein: CASGKGLAPLGFF
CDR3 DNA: TGTGCTAGTGGTAAGGGACTAGCACCGCTGGGGTTTTTT

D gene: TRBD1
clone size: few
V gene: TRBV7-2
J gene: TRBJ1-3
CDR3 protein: CASSREQGRGNTIYF
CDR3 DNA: TGTGCCAGCAGCAGAGAACAGGGGAGGGGAAACACCATATATTTT

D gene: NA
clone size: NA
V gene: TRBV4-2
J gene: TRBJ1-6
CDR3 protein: CASSPEPGRSPLHF
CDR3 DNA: TGTGCCAGCAGCCCCGAACCAGGGCGTTCACCCCTCCACTTT

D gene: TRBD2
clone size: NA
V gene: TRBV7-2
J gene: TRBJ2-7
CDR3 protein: CASSLGLAGGYEQYF
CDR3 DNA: TGTGCCAGCAGCTTAGGGCTAGCGGGAGGTTACGAGCAGTACTTC

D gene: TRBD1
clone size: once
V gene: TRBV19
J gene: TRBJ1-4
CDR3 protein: CASTVRGQEKLFF
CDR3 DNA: TGTGCCAGTACAGTGAGGGGGCAGGAAAAACTGTTTTTT

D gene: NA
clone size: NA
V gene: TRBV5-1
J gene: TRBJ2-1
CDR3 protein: CASSSRGDPGNEQFF
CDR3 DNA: TGCGCCAGCAGCTCTCGAGGAGATCCCGGGAATGAGCAGTTCTTC

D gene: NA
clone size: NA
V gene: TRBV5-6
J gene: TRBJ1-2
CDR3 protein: CASSLQVIRGGYTF
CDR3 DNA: TGTGCCAGCAGCTTACAGGTTATTAGGGGTGGCTACACCTTC

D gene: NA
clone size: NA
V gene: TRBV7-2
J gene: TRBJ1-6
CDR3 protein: CASSLWVSGAARNSPLHF
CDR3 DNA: TGTGCCAGCAGCTTATGGGTGTCTGGGGCCGCACGTAATTCACCCCTCCACTTT

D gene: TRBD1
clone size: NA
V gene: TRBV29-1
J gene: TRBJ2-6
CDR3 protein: CSVLQGAGANVLTF
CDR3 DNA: TGCAGCGTCCTACAGGGGGCTGGGGCCAACGTCCTGACTTTC

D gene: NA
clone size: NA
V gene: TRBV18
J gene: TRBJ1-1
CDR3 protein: CASSPNGDTEAFF
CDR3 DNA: TGTGCCAGCTCACCAAACGGGGATACTGAAGCTTTCTTT

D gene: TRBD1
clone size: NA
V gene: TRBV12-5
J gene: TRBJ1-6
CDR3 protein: CASGASYRGNSPLHF
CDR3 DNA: TGTGCTAGTGGTGCCTCCTACAGGGGGAATTCACCCCTCCACTTT

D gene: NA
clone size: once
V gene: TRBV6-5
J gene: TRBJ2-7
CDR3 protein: CASKTGGYEQYF
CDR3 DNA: TGTGCCAGCAAAACCGGGGGCTACGAGCAGTACTTC

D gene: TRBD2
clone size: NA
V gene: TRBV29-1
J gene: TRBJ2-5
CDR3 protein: CSVRGRAQETQYF
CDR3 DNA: TGCAGCGTGCGAGGGAGGGCCCAAGAGACCCAGTACTTC

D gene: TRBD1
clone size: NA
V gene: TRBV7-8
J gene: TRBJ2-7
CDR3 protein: CASSLDRAGSYEQYF
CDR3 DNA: TGTGCCAGCAGCTTGGACAGGGCTGGCTCCTACGAGCAGTACTTC

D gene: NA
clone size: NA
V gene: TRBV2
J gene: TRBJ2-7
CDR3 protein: CASSESATISDEQYF
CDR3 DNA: TGTGCCAGCAGTGAGAGTGCGACTATCTCTGACGAGCAGTACTTC

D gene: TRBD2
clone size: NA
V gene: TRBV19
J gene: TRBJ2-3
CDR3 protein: CASSMASGFTDTQYF
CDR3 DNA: TGTGCCAGTAGTATGGCTAGCGGATTCACAGATACGCAGTATTTT

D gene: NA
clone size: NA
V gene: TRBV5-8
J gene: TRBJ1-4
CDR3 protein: CASSLLFGRATNEKLFF
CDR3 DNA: TGTGCCAGCAGCTTGCTCTTTGGGCGCGCAACTAATGAAAAACTGTTTTTT

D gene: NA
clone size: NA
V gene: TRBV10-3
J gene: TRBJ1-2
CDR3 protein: CAISESQTSSRDYTF
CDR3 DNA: TGTGCCATCAGTGAGTCACAGACCTCATCGAGGGACTACACCTTC